The T cell receptor beta chain described here comes from a study of shared clonotypes between healthy human individuals. Clones were sequenced by immunoSEQ multiplex PCR, and TCRdb holds only the in-frame ones, with some missing. The sample lists about a million clones, roughly 80% occurring once. V dropped 5 bases and J dropped 4 bases, with 12 bases sitting between them. The germline gives CDR1 PRHDT, CDR2 FYEKMQ (reference sequence). CDR3 size: 14 residues. Sequences were obtained from memory CD4+ T cells from PBMCs. The subset was: CD45RA-negative fraction. The source is a man younger than 35 in good health. Some clones in this sample may be carry-over from other donors' samples. The J gene is TRBJ1-3, the V gene TRBV13, with D unresolved. The CDR3 DNA is TGTGCCAGCAGCCGTCCGAGTTCCGGAAACACCATATATTTT. The encoded protein is CASSRPSSGNTIYF.